The sample holds a few counts of the clone carrying this T cell receptor beta chain. Stated time point: pre-treatment sample, taken before nivolumab and TIL therapy. These data belong to a study of TIL therapy for anti-PD-1-resistant metastatic lung cancer. The libraries were made with immunoSEQ v3. Profiled with immunoSEQ multiplex PCR; TCRdb holds only in-frame clones, not every one. The sample holds more than 15,000 clones, 75% to 80% seen once. Trimming pared 7 bases from V and 3 bases from J, leaving 6 bases between. CDR1 and CDR2 from the germline V gene are MDHEN and SYDVKM. The CDR3 loop spans 11 amino acids.

The chain recombines TRBV28 with TRBJ1-2, with D maybe TRBD1 (6 bases). The source material was blood, sampled at baseline. This clonotype was obtained from a person aged 30 to 80 with non-small cell lung cancer. In DNA form, the CDR3 reads TGTGCCAGCAACAGGGACTATGGCTACACCTTC. Translation gives CASNRDYGYTF.